This entry features one T cell receptor beta chain sequence. The data were obtained in a study of shared clonotypes between healthy human individuals. The repertoire was sequenced with immunoSEQ multiplex PCR; TCRdb's copy has only in-frame clones and lacks some. The table includes 490,000 or so clones, 75% to 85% detected once. Trimming stripped 4 bases from V and 5 bases from J, with 15 bases between. The CDR3 is 14 residues long. CDR1 is SGHTA, CDR2 FQGNSA, per germline. The sequenced sample consisted of PBMCs. The genes are TRBV7-2 and TRBJ2-7, with a tentative D call TRBD1 (5 bases). This clonotype was sampled from a woman aged 40 to 50 in good health. Some clones in this sample may be carry-over from other donors' samples. This CDR3 is CASSSTQGTNEQYF. CDR3 DNA: TGTGCCAGCAGCTCGACTCAGGGAACCAACGAGCAGTACTTC. Based on the CDR3 plus reference TRBV7-2 and TRBJ2-7, the full variable domain is GAGVSQSPSNKVTEKGKDVELRCDPISGHTALYWYRQSLGQGLEFLIYFQGNSAPDKSGLPSDRFSAERTGGSVSTLTIQRTQQEDSAVYLCASSSTQGTNEQYFGPGTRLTVT.